Listed below are T cell receptor beta chains from one sample, sequenced in a study of CD8 T cells in Susac syndrome. Using its own MiXCR run on the immunoSEQ multiplex PCR reads, TCRdb lists one record per CDR3 protein. The data show around 270,000 distinct CDR3 sequences, with approximately 85% seen just once and approximately 0.2% held by the top ten. Sequences were obtained from CD8+ T cells from PBMCs. Every receptor here comes from a human donor with multiple sclerosis. CDR3s include the opening cysteine and the closing phenylalanine or tryptophan. The D gene is left open where the match is weak. Part of the rows lack a size; the others show once, few, many or a class for expanded clones.

NA	TRBD2	TRBV28	TRBJ2-5	TGTGCCAGCAGTTTTCCTACAGCGGGGGCCCAAGAGACCCAGTACTTC	CASSFPTAGAQETQYF
NA	NA	TRBV30	TRBJ1-5	TGTGCCTGGAGTGAGTCTGGGCCGCCCCAGCATTTT	CAWSESGPPQHF
NA	NA	TRBV28	TRBJ2-7	TGTGCCAGCAGTCAACGGACGGCCATCTACGAGCAGTACTTC	CASSQRTAIYEQYF
once	NA	TRBV19	TRBJ2-5	TGTGCCAGTAGTAATGAAGGGGGAATGGAGACCCAGTACTTC	CASSNEGGMETQYF
few	NA	TRBV3-1	TRBJ2-3	TGTGCCAGCAGCCAAATCCATCAGGGCTTTACAGATACGCAGTATTTT	CASSQIHQGFTDTQYF
once	NA	TRBV27	TRBJ1-2	TGTGCCAGCAGCTCTGGGATTGGCTACACCTTC	CASSSGIGYTF
NA	NA	TRBV5-1	TRBJ2-7	TGCGCCAGCAGCTACCACTTTCCCTACGAGCAGTACTTC	CASSYHFPYEQYF
NA	NA	TRBV4-1	TRBJ2-7	TGCGCCAGCAGCCAAGATCCAGCGACGAGCTCCTACGAGCAGTACTTC	CASSQDPATSSYEQYF
NA	NA	TRBV4-3	TRBJ2-7	TGCGCCAGCAGCCAAGGCCCAGGGGGAGGCGAGCAGTACTTC	CASSQGPGGGEQYF
NA	NA	TRBV15	TRBJ2-1	TGTGCCACCAGCAGAGGTGTAGTGACTTCATACAATGAGCAGTTCTTC	CATSRGVVTSYNEQFF